This TCR beta chain is drawn from a study of blood T cell repertoires in COVID-19 (dated by TCRdb to the early 2020s). About the full investigation: Samples covering the acute and convalescent phases of COVID-19 were provided by collaborators in the United States, Italy and Spain. Deeply sampled blood TCRbeta repertoires from subjects exposed to, actively infected with, or recovered from COVID-19 were included in the dataset. A de-identified subject ID, COVID-19 status, age in years and sex were almost always included in the sample metadata. Where HLA class I and class II types were available, the types were taken from metadata supplied by the sample provider, not from assay-based typing. The repertoires were released in a freely available public database intended as a resource for research on the immune response to SARS-CoV-2. The samples were drawn from the first 160 participants of the ongoing ImmuneRACE study and from 1,254 subjects provided by 6 global collaborators. The prospective study material was composed of cDNA or gDNA derived from T cells, B-cell-depleted T cells, or PBMCs. The study at large found these results: The amount of clinical and demographic metadata varied by source and participant and was provided uncurated.

One collaborating source in Seattle enrolled patients while the patients were actively infected and followed the patients over time throughout the course of disease. Collaborating institutions collected whole blood in K2EDTA tubes following their own protocols. For TCRbeta analysis, collaborators shipped samples in one of three forms: frozen whole blood, isolated PBMCs, or DNA extracted from either of those sample types. TCRbeta CDR3 regions were amplified from genomic DNA by means of the immunoSEQ Assay, a bias-controlled multiplex PCR. Processing in the source paper ran as follows. Within the assay, amplification of reference gene primers was used to estimate how many nucleated cells each sample contained. To quantify the absolute abundance of each unique TCRbeta CDR3 rearrangement, sequence reads were collapsed and filtered. Productive Simpson clonality was computed per sample as the square root of Simpson's diversity index over productive rearrangements. The immuneACCESS repertoire file appears here via TCRdb, limited to in-frame rearrangements. These files lack a portion of the clones; in checked studies, under half of the deficit traces to unresolved V genes, and the cause of the others is not known. The DNA was the basis for D and trimming; V, J and clone size are from that table. The sample has tens of thousands of clones on record, 89% of them singletons. Over 5% of the sample lies in the top ten.

The table lists this clone with a count of one. There is no known antigen for this receptor. No clone much larger than this one lies a single base away; base qualities are absent. The specimen sequenced was peripheral blood. This sequence was found in a man between 60 and 75 years old with COVID-19, enrolled during active disease.

The nucleotide sequence is given as TGTGCCAGCAGCTCAGGGGGGGAGACCCAGTACTTC. Its product reads: CASSSGGETQYF. The chain links TRBV11-3 with TRBJ2-5; the D gene is possibly TRBD1, with 7 bases matching. V is shortened by 4 bases, J by 5 bases, and the region joining them spans 8 bases. Sequences SGHNT (CDR1) and YENEEA (CDR2) are obtained from the germline V gene. Inclusive of the bounding cysteine and phenylalanine, the CDR3 is 12 residues long. Only the CDR3 DNA is retained, 36 bases long and in frame from the first base.